Listed here are 19 T cell receptor beta chains from one sample, sequenced in a study of T cell responses to AZD1222 COVID-19 vaccine. Using immunoSEQ multiplex PCR, the repertoire was profiled, and TCRdb retains in-frame clones only, with some absent. The sample shows about 140,000 clones, more than 85% of them seen only once. The sample here was peripheral blood, taken on day 0 of AZD1222 vaccination. The receptors originated from an adult in good health.

The chain carries TRBV5-5 and TRBJ1-5; a possible D gene is TRBD1 (5 bases). Germline loops: CDR1 SGHKS, CDR2 YYEKEE (reference sequence). The CDR3 runs to 17 residues. V lost 4 bases and J lost 0, with 17 bases in between. The CDR3 sequence is CASSRTSRTASNQPQHF. CDR3 DNA sequence: TGTGCCAGCAGCAGGACATCAAGGACGGCTAGCAATCAGCCCCAGCATTTT.

The chain is built from TRBV28 and TRBJ2-7; 11 bases line up with TRBD2. The V and J ends lost 3 bases and 3 bases, in that order; junction bases with no gene match: 10. Germline V gives CDR1 MDHEN, CDR2 SYDVKM. The length of the CDR3 is 17 residues. The CDR3 coding sequence is TGTGCCAGCAGTTTGGGTCTAGCGGGAGGCGGGCTCTACGAGCAGTACTTC. It specifies CASSLGLAGGGLYEQYF.

CDR3: CASSPSASIYNEQFF. CDR3 sequence (DNA): TGTGCCAGCAGCCCTTCGGCGTCAATATACAATGAGCAGTTCTTC. The chain carries TRBV7-9 and TRBJ2-1, with D unresolved. The germline V gene has CDR1 SEHNR and CDR2 FQNEAQ (reference sequence). CDR3 length: 15 amino acids. Trimming removed 5 bases from V and 4 bases from J, with 15 bases in between. The full variable domain, its missing parts supplied by reference TRBV7-9 and TRBJ2-1, is DTGVSQNPRHKITKRGQNVTFRCDPISEHNRLYWYRQTLGQGPEFLTYFQNEAQLEKSRLLSDRFSAERPKGSFSTLEIQRTEQGDSAMYLCASSPSASIYNEQFFGPGTRLTVL.

The chain uses TRBV7-9 and TRBJ1-1, with 9 bases matching TRBD1. The germline gives CDR1 SEHNR, CDR2 FQNEAQ (reference sequence). CDR3 size: 14 residues. V lost 6 bases and J lost 1; bases outside the gene matches: 3. The CDR3 loop reads CASRGQGWNTEAFF. The CDR3 coding sequence is TGTGCCAGCAGAGGACAGGGGTGGAACACTGAAGCTTTCTTT.

This CDR3 is CASSLSWVLDSNQPQHF. CDR3 bases: TGTGCCAGCAGTTTAAGTTGGGTATTGGATAGCAATCAGCCCCAGCATTTT. V usage is TRBV28 and J usage is TRBJ1-5; no definite D call. The CDR3 is made up of 17 amino acids. The germline V gene encodes CDR1 MDHEN and CDR2 SYDVKM. V lost 2 bases and J 0 bases, leaving 14 bases between the germline ends.

The chain employs TRBV7-3 and TRBJ2-1; TRBD2 agrees at 9 bases. Trimming at V came to 2 bases and at J to 16 bases, leaving 9 bases not matched to a gene. CDR1 and CDR2 (germline): SGHTA, FQGTGA. CDR3 length: 13 amino acids. DNA for the CDR3: TGTGCCAGCAGCTTAGAGGGCGGGAGGGACCAATTCTTC. This sequence encodes CASSLEGGRDQFF. Supplemented by reference TRBV7-3 and TRBJ2-1, the full variable domain reads GAGVSQTPSNKVTEKGKYVELRCDPISGHTALYWYRQSLGQGPEFLIYFQGTGAADDSGLPNDRFFAVRPEGSVSTLKIQRTERGDSAVYLCASSLEGGRDQFFGPGTRLTVL.

The chain joins TRBV5-1 to TRBJ1-2, with TRBD1 matching 7 bases. Losses at the gene ends were 4 bases for V and 5 bases for J; bases not matched to a gene: 2. Germline assignment: CDR1 SGHRS and CDR2 YFSETQ. The CDR3 runs to 12 residues. CDR3 nucleotides: TGCGCCAGCAGCCGGGACAGATATGGCTACACCTTC. This codes for CASSRDRYGYTF.

V usage is TRBV29-1 and J usage is TRBJ1-5; D is possibly TRBD1 (5 bases). CDR1 SQVTM and CDR2 ANQGSEA come from the germline V gene. The CDR3 is 13 amino acids. Between the trimmed V and J ends, which lost 1 base and 2 bases, there was a span of 6 bases. In DNA, the CDR3 is TGCAGCGTTGAAGTGGGACGCAATCAGCCCCAGCATTTT. Encoded protein: CSVEVGRNQPQHF.

The chain couples TRBV5-1 to TRBJ2-5; 13 bases match TRBD2. Germline CDR1 SGHRS, CDR2 YFSETQ. V dropped 4 bases and J dropped 2; count of bases not matched to a gene: 2. This CDR3 region has 15 residues. The CDR3 coding sequence is TGCGCCAGCAGCCGGACTAGCGGGAGTCAAGAGACCCAGTACTTC. Protein product: CASSRTSGSQETQYF. Looking up the rest from reference TRBV5-1 and TRBJ2-5 gives the full variable domain: KAGVTQTPRYLIKTRGQQVTLSCSPISGHRSVSWYQQTPGQGLQFLFEYFSETQRNKGNFPGRFSGRQFSNSRSEMNVSTLELGDSALYLCASSRTSGSQETQYFGPGTRLLVL.

This rearrangement joins TRBV21-1 to TRBJ1-1; the table's D call of TRBD1 was not tested on the DNA. TRBV21-1 is listed as a pseudogene. CDR3 length: 16 residues. This chain's CDR3 is CASRGDRNKVNTEAFF. CDR3 in DNA: TGTGCCAGCAGGGGGGACAGGAACAAAGTGAACACTGAAGCTTTCTTT.

The CDR3 DNA reads as TGTGCCAGCAGCCAACTGATCCGGGACAGGGGGCTGGCGAATGGCTACACCTTC. Protein: CASSQLIRDRGLANGYTF. The chain uses TRBV3-1 (or the pseudogene TRBV3-2) and TRBJ1-2; TRBD1 aligns across 12 bases. Germline CDR1 is LGHDT and CDR2 is YNNKEL (reference sequence). The CDR3 contains 18 residues. Unmatched junction bases numbered 13, after V lost 2 bases and J lost 6 bases.

This chain joins TRBV3-1 (or the pseudogene TRBV3-2) and TRBJ1-4, with 9 bases matching TRBD1. Germline V lookup: CDR1 LGHDT, CDR2 YNNKEL (reference sequence). The CDR3 is 14 amino acids. V was clipped by 4 bases and J by 6 bases; unmatched bases: 3. In nucleotides, the CDR3 is TGTGCCAGCAGCCTCGGGACAGGGTATGAAAAACTGTTTTTT. This sequence encodes CASSLGTGYEKLFF.

The genes are TRBV7-2 and TRBJ2-5, with unresolved D. Germline V lookup: CDR1 SGHTA, CDR2 FQGNSA. The CDR3 totals 15 residues. Trimming stripped 3 bases from V and 2 bases from J, with 13 bases between. This chain's CDR3 is CASSFDLGRQETQYF. In DNA form, the CDR3 reads TGTGCCAGCAGCTTCGACCTAGGCAGACAAGAGACCCAGTACTTC.

The rearrangement uses TRBV15 and TRBJ1-4; unclear D gene. Between the trimmed V and J ends, which lost 1 base and 7 bases, there was a span of 10 bases. CDR3 length: 14 residues. In germline, CDR1 is LNHNV, CDR2 YYDKDF (reference sequence). Here the CDR3 reads CATSRGRETEKLFF. In nucleotides, the CDR3 is TGTGCCACCAGCAGAGGGAGGGAGACTGAAAAACTGTTTTTT.

This clone is a singleton in its sample. The CDR3 nucleotides are TGTGCCTGGAGTGTAGGGACCGAGTACACCTTC. Translating gives CAWSVGTEYTF. The rearrangement uses TRBV30 and TRBJ1-2; TRBD1 is a possible D gene (5 bases). The CDR3 consists of 11 residues. Germline loops: CDR1 GTSNPN, CDR2 SVGIG (reference sequence). Between the trimmed V and J ends, which lost 0 bases and 11 bases, there was a span of 10 bases.

The CDR3: CASSSTSGGQETQYF. Written as DNA, the CDR3 is TGTGCCAGCAGCTCTACTAGCGGCGGCCAAGAGACCCAGTACTTC. The chain joins TRBV5-4 to TRBJ2-5, with TRBD2 matching 8 bases. Germline V gives CDR1 SGHNT, CDR2 YYREEE (reference sequence). Losses at the gene ends were 3 bases for V and 1 base for J; bases not matched to a gene: 5. The length of the CDR3 is 15 residues.

The CDR3 nucleotides read TGTGCCAGTAGTGGGGGACAGGGCCATACCCGGCCCCAGCATTTT. Its translation is CASSGGQGHTRPQHF. The V and J genes are TRBV19 and TRBJ1-5, with 9 nucleotides matching TRBD1. Trimming at V came to 5 bases and at J to 9 bases, leaving 11 bases not matched to a gene. This CDR3 has 15 amino acids. In germline, CDR1 is LNHDA, CDR2 SQIVND (reference sequence).

This chain connects TRBV4-2 to TRBJ2-2; 7 nucleotides align to TRBD2. Losses at the gene ends were 4 bases for V and 6 bases for J; bases not matched to a gene: 8. Germline V CDR1 and CDR2: LGHNA, YNFKEQ. The CDR3 loop spans 15 amino acids. CDR3 coding DNA: TGTGCCAGCAGCCCTCCGACTAGCAGGGCCGGGGAGCTGTTTTTT. Protein sequence: CASSPPTSRAGELFF.

CDR3 protein: CAISDFGPGTDTQYF. CDR3 in DNA: TGTGCCATCAGTGATTTCGGCCCGGGTACAGATACGCAGTATTTT. The chain joins TRBV10-3 to TRBJ2-3; no reliable D call. Germline V gene sequence: CDR1 ENHRY, CDR2 SYGVKD. V gave up 3 bases and J gave up 3 bases, with 13 bases separating them. The length of the CDR3 is 15 residues.